These 20 T cell receptor beta chains were all obtained from the same sample, sequenced in a study of blood T cell repertoires in COVID-19. The method was immunoSEQ multiplex PCR; TCRdb's version includes in-frame clones alone and lacks a portion of them. This table has roughly 79,000 clones, approximately 88% appearing once. Sequencing was done on a sample of peripheral blood. These receptors were taken from a woman older than 75 with active or convalescent COVID-19.

The chain uses TRBV30 and TRBJ2-1; 10 bases are shared with TRBD2. This CDR3 region has 14 residues. Trimming removed 5 bases from V and 7 bases from J; junction bases left unmatched: 8. CDR1 and CDR2 from the germline V gene are GTSNPN and SVGIG (reference sequence). CDR3 DNA sequence: TGTGCCTGGTGTTTAGCGGGAGGTAGTAATGAGCAGTTCTTC. Protein: CAWCLAGGSNEQFF. The whole variable domain, remainder taken from reference TRBV30 and TRBJ2-1, is SQTIHQWPATLVQPVGSPLSLECTVEGTSNPNLYWYRQAAGRGLQLLFYSVGIGQISSEVPQNLSASRPQDRQFILSSKKLLLSDSGFYLCAWCLAGGSNEQFFGPGTRLTVL.

This CDR3 reads CASSQGGGSDSPLHF. CDR3 nucleotide sequence: TGTGCCAGCAGCCAAGGGGGGGGTAGCGATTCACCCCTCCACTTT. J is TRBJ1-6 and V is TRBV4-2, with D maybe TRBD1 (5 bases). V gave up 1 base and J gave up 8 bases, with 12 bases separating them. The V gene's germline CDR1 is LGHNA and CDR2 YNFKEQ. The CDR3 contains 15 residues.

A single count supports this clone. This rearrangement joins TRBV7-9 to TRBJ1-3; D is perhaps TRBD1 (5 bases). Germline values: CDR1 SEHNR, CDR2 FQNEAQ (reference sequence). Deletions cut 3 bases from V and 4 bases from J, with 13 bases between. The CDR3 extends over 15 amino acids. The CDR3 DNA reads as TGTGCCAGCAGCTTCTCCAGGGTGGTCGGAAACACCATATATTTT. Residues: CASSFSRVVGNTIYF.

This sequence joins TRBV6-2 or TRBV6-3 and TRBJ1-2, with 8 bases lining up with TRBD1. CDR1 MNHEY and CDR2 SVGEGT come from the germline V gene. The CDR3 has 14 amino acids. V shed 6 bases, J shed 8 bases, and the junction held 11 bases outside the gene matches. In DNA, the CDR3 is TGTGCCAGCAGCTCTTCAGGACAGGGAGAGGGCTACACCTTC. The encoded protein is CASSSSGQGEGYTF.

The chain carries TRBV5-4 and TRBJ2-1, with D possibly TRBD2 on 6 matching bases. V lost 4 bases, J lost 0 bases, and 11 bases lay in between. Germline-derived CDR1 and CDR2 are SGHNT and YYREEE (reference sequence). The CDR3 length is 15 residues. CDR3 in DNA: TGTGCCAGCAGCCCGGGACTTACCTCCTACAATGAGCAGTTCTTC. This encodes CASSPGLTSYNEQFF.

This clone was picked up one time. The chain carries TRBV6-5 and TRBJ1-4, with D maybe TRBD1 (5 bases). Trimming left V 5 bases short and J 13 bases short, with 14 bases between. The germline CDR1 and CDR2 sequences are MNHEY and SVGAGI. The CDR3 runs 12 residues. The CDR3 loop reads CASSIMGEGLFF. CDR3 DNA sequence: TGTGCCAGCAGTATAATGGGGGAGGGACTGTTTTTT.

The CDR3 nucleotides are TGTGCCAGCAGCTTAACGGGGGGGCCGGAGACCCAGTACTTC. Its translation: CASSLTGGPETQYF. The genes are TRBV7-3 and TRBJ2-5; tentative D call: TRBD2 (7 bases). The CDR3 has 14 amino acids. Germline loops: CDR1 SGHTA, CDR2 FQGTGA. Trimming cost V 0 bases and J 5 bases, with 10 bases left between them.

The V gene is TRBV4-3, the J gene TRBJ2-1; 15 bases are a match to TRBD2. CDR1 is LGHNA, CDR2 YSLEER, per germline. V was clipped by 3 bases and J by 4 bases; unmatched bases: 1. The CDR3 runs 16 residues. CDR3 loop: CASSHGLAGGYNEQFF. In nucleotides, the CDR3 is TGCGCCAGCAGCCACGGACTAGCGGGGGGGTACAATGAGCAGTTCTTC.

This clone was seen a single time. The chain combines TRBV7-2 with TRBJ2-7; D possibly corresponds to TRBD1 (6 bases). V was trimmed by 5 bases and J by 2 bases, leaving 10 bases between them. This CDR3 comprises 13 residues. Germline assignment: CDR1 SGHTA and CDR2 FQGNSA. The CDR3 coding sequence is TGTGCCAGCAGCCGTGGGGGCGCCTACGAGCAGTACTTC. It specifies CASSRGGAYEQYF.

The chain couples TRBV28 to TRBJ2-7, with TRBD1 matching over 12 bases. The germline V gene encodes CDR1 MDHEN and CDR2 SYDVKM. The CDR3 sequence is 15 residues long. The ends lost 6 bases at V and 7 bases at J; junction bases unmatched: 10. CDR3 sequence reads: CASRVWDRGQGEQYF. CDR3 sequence (DNA): TGTGCCAGCAGAGTTTGGGACAGGGGGCAGGGGGAGCAGTACTTC.

The J gene is TRBJ2-7, the V gene TRBV18, with 8 bases fitting TRBD1. Germline V gene lookup returns CDR1 KGHSH and CDR2 LQKENI. CDR3 length: 14 residues. V was clipped by 3 bases and J by 3 bases; unmatched bases: 4. CDR3 amino acids: CASSPGQGDYEQYF. CDR3 bases: TGTGCCAGCTCACCCGGACAGGGCGACTACGAGCAGTACTTC.

The chain recombines TRBV11-2 with TRBJ1-2; D gene uncertain. Germline values: CDR1 SGHAT, CDR2 FQNNGV. The V gene lost 9 bases and the J gene lost 0 bases, with 8 bases spanning the gap. There are 12 residues in the CDR3. The CDR3 DNA is TGTGCCAGTAAGCAGGCTAACTATGGCTACACCTTC. Protein: CASKQANYGYTF.

This chain connects TRBV28 to TRBJ1-2; D call uncertain. Trimming shortened V by 7 bases and J by 7 bases, and 16 bases separated the two germline ends. The V gene's germline CDR1 is MDHEN and CDR2 SYDVKM. This CDR3 contains 13 residues. The CDR3 DNA sequence: TGTGCCAGCACCATCCGAAGGGAGGGTGGCTACACCTTC. The encoded protein is CASTIRREGGYTF.

V is TRBV5-4 and J is TRBJ1-2; 7 positions match TRBD1. CDR1 is SGHNT and CDR2 is YYREEE in the germline V gene (reference sequence). The CDR3 runs 16 residues. With 0 bases clipped from V and 1 base from J, the junction kept 6 bases outside the gene matches. The CDR3 nucleotides are TGTGCCAGCAGCTTGGGACAGGGCGGGATTAACTATGGCTACACCTTC. It is translated as CASSLGQGGINYGYTF.

This sequence joins TRBV29-1 and TRBJ1-5; tentative D call: TRBD1 (5 bases). The CDR3 sequence is 15 residues long. Per germline, CDR1 SQVTM and CDR2 ANQGSEA. V lost 4 bases and J lost 1, with 14 bases in between. The CDR3 sequence is CSVVVRGGSNQPQHF. The DNA of the CDR3 is TGCAGCGTTGTGGTCCGGGGGGGAAGCAATCAGCCCCAGCATTTT.

The J gene is TRBJ2-7, the V gene TRBV6-1; TRBD2 matches at 16 bases. Trimming at V came to 2 bases and at J to 1 base, leaving 5 bases not matched to a gene. This CDR3 has 18 amino acids. From germline, CDR1 is MNHNS and CDR2 SASEGT. In DNA, the CDR3 is TGTGCCAGCAGTGAACCGGGACTAGCGGGAGGGCGGTCCTACGAGCAGTACTTC. Its translation: CASSEPGLAGGRSYEQYF.

J is TRBJ2-3 and V is TRBV15, with D possibly being TRBD2 (6 bases). The CDR3 is 14 amino acids. The ends were cut back, 1 base at V and 3 bases at J, with 8 bases in the middle. Germline-derived CDR1 and CDR2 are LNHNV and YYDKDF (reference sequence). The CDR3 region is CATSRVGGTDTQYF. The CDR3 DNA sequence: TGTGCCACCAGCAGAGTTGGAGGGACAGATACGCAGTATTTT. The variable domain in full, with the rest retrieved from reference TRBV15 and TRBJ2-3, is DAMVIQNPRYQVTQFGKPVTLSCSQTLNHNVMYWYQQKSSQAPKLLFHYYDKDFNNEADTPDNFQSRRPNTSFCFLDIRSPGLGDTAMYLCATSRVGGTDTQYFGPGTRLTVL.

This sequence joins TRBV5-6 and TRBJ1-4; perhaps TRBD1 as D (6 bases). The V end lost 2 bases, the J end lost 5 bases, and 7 bases lay between the germline ends. This CDR3 comprises 13 residues. Germline CDR1 is SGHDT and CDR2 is YYEEEE. The DNA for the CDR3 is TGTGCCAGCAGCTTTACAGGGAATGAAAAACTGTTTTTT. It translates to CASSFTGNEKLFF.

The table lists this clone with a few counts. The V call is TRBV9, the J call TRBJ1-2; 7 bases align to TRBD1. The CDR3 is 15 amino acids. With 3 bases clipped from V and 4 bases from J, the junction kept 9 bases outside the gene matches. Germline lookup yields CDR1 SGDLS and CDR2 YYNGEE. The CDR3 spells CASSATVGTVYGYTF. CDR3 nucleotide sequence: TGTGCCAGCAGCGCGACGGTCGGGACAGTCTATGGCTACACCTTC.

V is TRBV21-1 and J is TRBJ1-3; no DNA check was done on the table's D call, TRBD1. TRBV21-1 is a listed pseudogene. This CDR3 has 15 amino acids. CDR3 coding DNA: TGTGCCAGCAGCTCCCGACAGGGGGCAGGAAACACCATATATTTT. This sequence encodes CASSSRQGAGNTIYF.